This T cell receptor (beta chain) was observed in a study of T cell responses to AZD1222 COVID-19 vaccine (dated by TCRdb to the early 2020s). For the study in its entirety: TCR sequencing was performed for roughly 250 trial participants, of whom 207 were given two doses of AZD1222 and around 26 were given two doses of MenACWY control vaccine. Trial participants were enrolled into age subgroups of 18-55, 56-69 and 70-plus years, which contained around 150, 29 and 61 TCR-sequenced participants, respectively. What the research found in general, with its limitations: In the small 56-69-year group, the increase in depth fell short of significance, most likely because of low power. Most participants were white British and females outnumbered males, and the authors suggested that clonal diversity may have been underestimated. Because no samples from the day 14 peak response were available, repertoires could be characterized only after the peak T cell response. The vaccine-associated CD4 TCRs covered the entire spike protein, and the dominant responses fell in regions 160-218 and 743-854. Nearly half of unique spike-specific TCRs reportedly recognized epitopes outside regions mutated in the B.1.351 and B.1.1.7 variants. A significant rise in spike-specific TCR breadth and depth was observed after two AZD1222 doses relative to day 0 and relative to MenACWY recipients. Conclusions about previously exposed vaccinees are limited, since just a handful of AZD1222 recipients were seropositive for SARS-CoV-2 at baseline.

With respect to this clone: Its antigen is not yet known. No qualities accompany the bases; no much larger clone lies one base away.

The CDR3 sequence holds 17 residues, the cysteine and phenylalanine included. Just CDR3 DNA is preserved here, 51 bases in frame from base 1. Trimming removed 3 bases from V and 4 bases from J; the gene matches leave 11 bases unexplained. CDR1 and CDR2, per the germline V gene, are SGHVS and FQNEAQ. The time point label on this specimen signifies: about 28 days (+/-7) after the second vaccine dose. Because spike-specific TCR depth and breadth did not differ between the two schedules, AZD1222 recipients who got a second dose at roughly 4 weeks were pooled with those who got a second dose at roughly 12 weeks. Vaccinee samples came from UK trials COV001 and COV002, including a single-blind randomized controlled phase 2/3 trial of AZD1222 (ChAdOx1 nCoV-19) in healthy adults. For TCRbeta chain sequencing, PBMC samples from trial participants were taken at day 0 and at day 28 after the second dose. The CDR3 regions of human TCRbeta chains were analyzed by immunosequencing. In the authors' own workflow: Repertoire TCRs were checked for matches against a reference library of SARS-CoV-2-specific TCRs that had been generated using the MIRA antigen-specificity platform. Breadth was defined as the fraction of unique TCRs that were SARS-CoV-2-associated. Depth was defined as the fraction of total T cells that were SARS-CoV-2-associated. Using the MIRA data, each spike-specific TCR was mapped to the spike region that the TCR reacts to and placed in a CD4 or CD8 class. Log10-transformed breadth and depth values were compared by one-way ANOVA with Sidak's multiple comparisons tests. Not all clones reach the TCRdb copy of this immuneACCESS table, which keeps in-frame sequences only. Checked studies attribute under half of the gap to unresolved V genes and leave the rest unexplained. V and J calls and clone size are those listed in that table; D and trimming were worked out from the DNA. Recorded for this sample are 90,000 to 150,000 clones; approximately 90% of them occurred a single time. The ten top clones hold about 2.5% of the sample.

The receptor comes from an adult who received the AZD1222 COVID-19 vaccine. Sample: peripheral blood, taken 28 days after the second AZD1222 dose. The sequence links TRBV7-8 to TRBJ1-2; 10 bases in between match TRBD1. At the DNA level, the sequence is TGTGCCAGCAGCTTCTCCAGGGACAGGGGATCGGGCTATGGCTACACCTTC. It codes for CASSFSRDRGSGYGYTF.